The rows below give T cell receptor beta chains drawn from one sample of a study of shared clonotypes between healthy human individuals. Sequenced by immunoSEQ multiplex PCR; TCRdb stores in-frame clones only, minus some. The sample includes hundreds of thousands of clones, approximately 73% seen only once; the top ten take under 2%. Material: memory CD4+ T cells sorted from blood. The receptors stem from a woman aged 25 to 45 in good health. Each CDR3 is given with its conserved first and last residue. Each record gives: V gene, D gene, J gene, clone size, CDR3 DNA, CDR3 protein. D genes are given only for firm matches. Clone sizes are given selectively: once, few, many, or a class where the clone is expanded.

>TRBV4-2|TRBD1|TRBJ2-7|-
TGTGCCAGCAGCCAAGATTACGGGACAGTTTACGAGCAGTACTTC
CASSQDYGTVYEQYF
>TRBV2|TRBD1|TRBJ2-7|-
TGTGCCAGCAGGGCAGAGGGTGACAGGGGGCTGTTGGTGTACTTC
CASRAEGDRGLLVYF
>TRBV2|TRBD2|TRBJ2-2|-
TGTGCCAGCAGGATCTCTAGCGGGAGTTCCTCCGGGGAGCTGTTTTTT
CASRISSGSSSGELFF
>TRBV6-1|-|TRBJ2-7|-
TGTGCCAGCGACGGATCCTACGAGCAGTACTTC
CASDGSYEQYF
>TRBV5-1|TRBD1|TRBJ1-2|-
TGCGCCAGCACGAAAGACAGGGAAAGTGGCTACACCTTC
CASTKDRESGYTF
>TRBV19|TRBD2|TRBJ2-1|-
TGTGCCAGTAGTATAATCTTTAGCGGGAGAACTGAGCAGTTCTTC
CASSIIFSGRTEQFF
>TRBV7-9|TRBD2|TRBJ2-1|-
TGTGCCAGCAGCTTAGGGGTAGCGGGCGCCATTCGCGATGAGCAGTTCTTC
CASSLGVAGAIRDEQFF
>TRBV30|-|TRBJ2-5|-
TGTGCCTGGAGTGTACCAAGCGTCGACCTCACTGGGGCCCAGTACTTC
CAWSVPSVDLTGAQYF
>TRBV7-2|TRBD1|TRBJ2-1|-
TGTGCCAGCAGCCACCCGGCCGGGGACAGGGGGCACGGATACAATGAGCAGTTCTTC
CASSHPAGDRGHGYNEQFF
>TRBV25-1|TRBD2|TRBJ2-1|once
TGTGCCAGCAGTGGAGAGACAGGGGGACTAGCGGGATATGAGCAGTTCTTC
CASSGETGGLAGYEQFF
>TRBV5-1|-|TRBJ1-4|-
TGCGCCAGCAGCTCCGATGGGGCAGGGACCCATGAAAAACTGTTTTTT
CASSSDGAGTHEKLFF
>TRBV5-1|TRBD1|TRBJ2-3|-
TGCGCCAGCAGCTTTGGACAGGGGCATAGCACAGATACGCAGTATTTT
CASSFGQGHSTDTQYF
>TRBV27|TRBD1|TRBJ1-5|-
TGTGCCAGCATGGGGACAGGGGGCGGTCAGCCCCAGCATTTT
CASMGTGGGQPQHF
>TRBV19|-|TRBJ2-1|-
TGTGCCAGTGGGGGCCTAGTATACAATGAGCAGTTCTTC
CASGGLVYNEQFF
>TRBV2|TRBD2|TRBJ2-1|-
TGTGCCAGCAGTTCCGGGACTAGCGGGGGGAATGAGCAGTTCTTC
CASSSGTSGGNEQFF
>TRBV6-1|TRBD2|TRBJ2-3|few
TGTGCCAGCAGTCCCGGACTAGCGGTCGCAGATACGCAGTATTTT
CASSPGLAVADTQYF
>TRBV4-2|-|TRBJ2-3|-
TGTGCCAGCAGCCAAGATGCCCAGAACACAGATACGCAGTATTTT
CASSQDAQNTDTQYF
>TRBV7-9|-|TRBJ2-5|-
TGTGCCAGCAGCCCCCACAGGTCCGGGGAGACCCAGTACTTC
CASSPHRSGETQYF
>TRBV7-3|-|TRBJ2-1|-
TGTGCCAGCAGCTTAGGAACGTGGGCCACGGGGAATGAGCAGTTCTTC
CASSLGTWATGNEQFF
>TRBV14|-|TRBJ2-7|-
TGTGCCAGCAGCCGTCTACAGGGTATGGACGAGCAGTACTTC
CASSRLQGMDEQYF
>TRBV27|TRBD2|TRBJ2-1|-
TGTGCCAGCAGTTTATCGAAGGGGCTAGCGGGATCCTACAATGAGCAGTTCTTC
CASSLSKGLAGSYNEQFF
>TRBV13|-|TRBJ1-5|few
TGTGCCAGCAGCTTAGGACGGATAAACCAGCCCCAGCATTTT
CASSLGRINQPQHF
>TRBV7-2|TRBD1|TRBJ2-7|-
TGTGCCAGCAGCCGGTCAGCAGGGGGCGGCTACGAGCAGTACTTC
CASSRSAGGGYEQYF
>TRBV7-8|-|TRBJ2-3|many
TGTGCCAGCAGCTTTCGGGGGCGCACCCCCTCGTTTAGCACAGATACGCAGTATTTT
CASSFRGRTPSFSTDTQYF
>TRBV27|-|TRBJ1-1|-
TGTGCCAGCAGTCTGGGACCTAACACTGAAGCTTTCTTT
CASSLGPNTEAFF
>TRBV5-1|TRBD2|TRBJ2-1|-
TGCGCCAGCAGCTTGGATACTAGCGGATACAATGAGCAGTTCTTC
CASSLDTSGYNEQFF
>TRBV11-2|-|TRBJ2-7|-
TGTGCCAGCAGCTTTTTGGATTACGAGCAGTACTTC
CASSFLDYEQYF
>TRBV9|TRBD1|TRBJ2-3|-
TGTGCCAGCAGCGTAGCACCCGGGACAGGGAGAGATACGCAGTATTTT
CASSVAPGTGRDTQYF
>TRBV10-2|-|TRBJ2-5|-
TGCGCCAGCAGTGAGACCTCCTTGGGTTACCAAGAGACCCAGTACTTC
CASSETSLGYQETQYF
>TRBV5-1|TRBD1|TRBJ2-1|few
TGCGCCAGCAGCGAGACAGGGGTTTACAATGAGCAGTTCTTC
CASSETGVYNEQFF
>TRBV4-1|-|TRBJ1-4|-
TGCGCCAGCAGCCGTCTCTACAATACAGGGACTAATGAAAAACTGTTTTTT
CASSRLYNTGTNEKLFF
>TRBV6-1|TRBD1|TRBJ2-3|once
TGTGCCAACAGGGGTGTAGGCACAGATACGCAGTATTTT
CANRGVGTDTQYF
>TRBV5-4|TRBD2|TRBJ2-3|once
TGTGCCAGCAGCCGGGGACTAGCAAGCACAGATACGCAGTATTTT
CASSRGLASTDTQYF
>TRBV7-9|-|TRBJ1-4|-
TGTGCCAGCAGCACAAGGGGAGCTGCAACTAATGAAAAACTGTTTTTT
CASSTRGAATNEKLFF
>TRBV28|-|TRBJ2-1|-
TGTGCCAGCAGTTTATGGTTCTCCCGGTCGGGCAATGAGCAGTTCTTC
CASSLWFSRSGNEQFF
>TRBV5-4|-|TRBJ1-6|-
TGTGCCAGCAGCTTGGACAGGGAGACTGTTTCACCCCTCCACTTT
CASSLDRETVSPLHF
>TRBV5-1|-|TRBJ2-7|-
TGCGCCAGCAGCGGGATTTACTACGAGCAGTACTTC
CASSGIYYEQYF
>TRBV14|-|TRBJ1-3|-
TGTGCCAGCAGCCCCTTTCGGGGGGGCTCTGGAAACACCATATATTTT
CASSPFRGGSGNTIYF
>TRBV28|TRBD1|TRBJ2-5|-
TGTGCCAGCAGGGGTGGACAGGCCTTCCAAGAGACCCAGTACTTC
CASRGGQAFQETQYF
>TRBV28|-|TRBJ1-1|-
TGTGCCAGCAGTTTATTACCTCACAAGGCTTTCTTT
CASSLLPHKAFF
>TRBV18|-|TRBJ1-4|-
TGTGCCAGCTCACCGGGACCCAATAATGAAAAACTGTTTTTT
CASSPGPNNEKLFF
>TRBV9|-|TRBJ1-2|once
TGTGCCAGCAGCGTAACCCTTGACAAACAGGACATCCGCTATGGCTACACCTTC
CASSVTLDKQDIRYGYTF
>TRBV29-1|-|TRBJ2-6|few
TGCAGCGTTGTATTGTCTGGGGCCAACGTCCTGACTTTC
CSVVLSGANVLTF
>TRBV2|TRBD1|TRBJ2-5|-
TGTGCCAGCCTAGGACAGGGCTGGGAGACCCAGTACTTC
CASLGQGWETQYF
>TRBV27|-|TRBJ2-7|-
TGTGCCAGCAGTTTATCTGCCCGACTGTCATTCGACGAGCAGTACTTC
CASSLSARLSFDEQYF
>TRBV5-1|-|TRBJ1-1|-
TGCGCCAGCAGCCGCCCTGTGGGAACGAACACTGAAGCTTTCTTT
CASSRPVGTNTEAFF
>TRBV6-5|TRBD1|TRBJ1-4|few
TGTGCCAGCAGTTACCGAGAAGGGACAGATAATGAAAAACTGTTTTTT
CASSYREGTDNEKLFF
>TRBV19|-|TRBJ1-2|-
TGTGCCAGTAGTAAAGGACAGTTATTTGGCTACACCTTC
CASSKGQLFGYTF
>TRBV4-1|-|TRBJ2-5|-
TGCGCCAGCAGCCGGGGGGCCCAAGAGACCCAGTACTTC
CASSRGAQETQYF
>TRBV19|-|TRBJ2-1|few
TGTGCCAGTAGTATAGTGGGCGGGGTTGAGCAGTTCTTC
CASSIVGGVEQFF
>TRBV15|TRBD1|TRBJ2-2|few
TGTGCCACCAGCAGCCCACAGGGGGCAAGGACCGGGGAGCTGTTTTTT
CATSSPQGARTGELFF
>TRBV2|-|TRBJ2-2|-
TGTGCCAGCAAGCGAAACACCGGGGAGCTGTTTTTT
CASKRNTGELFF
>TRBV5-1|-|TRBJ2-3|-
TGCGCCAGTAGGGACGGTGGTACTAGCACAGATACGCAGTATTTT
CASRDGGTSTDTQYF